The clone carrying this T cell receptor beta chain was seen only a few times. The data originate from a study of blood T cell repertoires in COVID-19. This table comes from immunoSEQ multiplex PCR, and its TCRdb copy is limited to in-frame clones, with some not included. The data show about 270,000 clones, with 65% to 85% seen just once and roughly 5% held by the top ten. V was pared by 6 bases and J by 5 bases, with 12 bases between. The CDR3 loop spans 13 amino acids. Germline CDR1 reads SGHTS; CDR2 reads YDEGEE. The TCR sequence derives from a man at least 80 years old with acute or convalescent COVID-19. The V and J genes are TRBV5-8 and TRBJ1-5; D is undetermined. The sample was peripheral blood. CDR3 DNA sequence: TGTGCCAGCACCCCGTACGGGGATCAGCCCCAGCATTTT. It encodes CASTPYGDQPQHF.